This TCR beta chain was profiled in a study of CD8+ T cells in alopecia areata. Regarding the study as a whole: The study found higher clonality in lesional than normal scalp, especially in alopecia totalis/universalis.

In its sample, this clone was seen a few times. Its antigen is unknown. Sequencing used cDNA as its template, made by extracting RNA and reverse transcribing it. Clones were read by immunoSEQ multiplex PCR, and TCRdb kept only the in-frame ones, dropping some. The profile shows about 120,000 clones, 45% to 50% of them singletons. The CDR3 extends over 13 amino acids. V lost 2 bases and J 0 bases, leaving 5 bases between the germline ends. CDR1 MNHEY and CDR2 SVGAGI come from the germline V gene. This sequence joins TRBV6-5 and TRBJ2-7; the D is unclear. This clonotype was obtained from a human donor with alopecia areata. The sample consisted of CD8+ T cells sorted from blood, taken at week 0. In DNA, the CDR3 is TGTGCCAGCAGTTACGACTTCTCCTACGAGCAGTACTTC. It codes for CASSYDFSYEQYF.